This TCR beta chain was identified during a study of beta chain features in type 1 diabetes (dated by TCRdb to the late 2010s). About the investigation overall: No differences in mean age, gender distribution, total cell number or subset yield were found between patients and healthy donors. A total of under 140,000,000 sorted cells were examined across all samples, and the number of cells per subset was strongly correlated with RNA yield. In the study, recently diagnosed type 1 diabetes patients and matched healthy donors were compared on the TCRB repertoires of their sorted circulating CD4+ T cell subsets. Whereas all 30 or so donors provided naive and central memory subsets, regulatory and stem cell-like memory subsets were isolated from just 8 patients and roughly 8 healthy donors.

All of the isolated RNA was reverse transcribed with the High Capacity cDNA Reverse Transcription Kit, so expressed TCRB transcripts were sequenced. Naive, central memory and regulatory T cell samples underwent deep immunoSEQ sequencing, averaging about 3.5 million total reads per sample. After sorted cells were lysed in RLT buffer, RNA was extracted with DNase-treated RNeasy Micro or Mini kits, with the choice depending on cell number. To prevent cross-contamination, every cell subset was processed on its own, while patient and healthy donor samples were processed together. Using the immunoSEQ multiplex PCR, TCRB sequences were amplified from cDNA into 87-bp fragments spanning the CDR3 region. Amplicons were sequenced on the Illumina HiSeq platform. Per the authors' processing: Synthetic template baselines were used to correct PCR bias computationally, reads within Hamming distance 2 were collapsed, and singletons that could not be merged were discarded. Reads were aligned to IMGT to assign V, D and J genes, CDR3 length, and insertions or deletions at six rearrangement sites. Clonotype counts were normalized to sorted cell number within each subset before computing true diversity and Gini coefficients with the tcR R package. Repertoire sharing was quantified using the overlap coefficient calculated on TCRB nucleotide sequences. Out-of-frame TCRB sequences from naive cells were analyzed to stand in for the pre-selection repertoire. What TCRdb holds here is the immuneACCESS table cut down to in-frame rearrangements. Part of the clones is not present; checked against another copy, under half of the missing clones reflect an unresolved V gene, and the others are unexplained. V and J calls and clone size come straight from that table; D and trimming were deduced from the DNA. This sample is represented by under 300,000 clones; approximately 14% of them were singletons. The ten largest clones add up to 0.015% to 0.02% of the sample.

Overall study outcomes, separate from this receptor: Because cDNA rather than genomic DNA was sequenced, highly expressing activated cells could have been over-represented, although no difference in activation and CD3 levels was found between groups. HLA sub-analyses involved small numbers of individuals, so any influence of HLA type on TCRB rearrangement remained unresolved. Naive, central memory and regulatory TCRB repertoires appeared more similar among patients than among healthy donors. In all four CD4+ subsets, TCRB CDR3 length was moderately but significantly shorter in type 1 diabetes patients. PCR may preferentially amplify shorter templates, but because patient and control samples were amplified and corrected together, any resulting skew would affect both groups equally. At VDJ recombination sites, type 1 diabetes patients had fewer insertions and more deleted nucleotides, which implies abnormalities in thymic rearrangement.

About this clone: Its recognized antigen is unknown. It has no much larger one-base neighbor in the sample; base qualities were not kept.

Each donor gave one peripheral blood draw, around 0.12 L on average, collected into heparinised tubes. A BD FACSAria II and a panel including CD45RO, CCR7, CD25, CD127, CD95 and CD27 were used to sort naive, central memory, regulatory and stem cell-like memory CD4+ T cells. All sorted populations exceeded 95% purity. Right away, PBMCs were isolated by Lymphoprep density gradient centrifugation and were stained directly, with no culture step. So that batch effects would be minimized, each experiment stained and sorted samples in pairs, pairing one healthy donor with one patient. The CDR3 holds 15 amino acids from the cysteine to the phenylalanine. CDR3 DNA only is kept here, 45 bases in frame from base 1. Based on the germline V gene, the CDR1 and CDR2 sequences are SNHLY and FYNNEI. Ends trimmed: V by 7 bases, J by 10 bases; bases unmatched to a gene: 11.

In this chain, TRBV2 is recombined with TRBJ1-6; 9 bases in between match TRBD1. What was sequenced was naive CD4+ T cells from blood. The cell subset or site tag for this specimen amounts to: true naive CD4+ T cells. This sequence originates from a man younger than 45 with type 1 diabetes. CDR3 reads: CASMVFGQGKSPLHF. Here is the DNA: TGTGCCAGCATGGTTTTTGGACAGGGGAAATCACCCCTCCACTTT.